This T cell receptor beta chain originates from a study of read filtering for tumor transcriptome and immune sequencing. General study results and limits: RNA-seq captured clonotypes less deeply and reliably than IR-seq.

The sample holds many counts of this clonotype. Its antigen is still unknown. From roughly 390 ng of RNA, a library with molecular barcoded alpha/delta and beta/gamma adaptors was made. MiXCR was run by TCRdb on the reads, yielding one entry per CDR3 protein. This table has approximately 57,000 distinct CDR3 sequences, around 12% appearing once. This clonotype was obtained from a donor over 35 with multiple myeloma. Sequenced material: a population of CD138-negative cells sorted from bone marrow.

CDR3 DNA: TGCGCCAGCAGCTTGACAGCGAATCAGCCCCAGCATTTT. Translating gives CASSLTANQPQHF. V is TRBV5-1 and J is TRBJ1-5; D gene unclear. Trimming shortened V by 1 base and J by 4 bases, and 6 bases separated the two germline ends. Germline V gene data show CDR1 as SGHRS and CDR2 as YFSETQ. CDR3 size: 13 residues. The variable domain in full, with the rest retrieved from reference TRBV5-1 and TRBJ1-5, is KAGVTQTPRYLIKTRGQQVTLSCSPISGHRSVSWYQQTPGQGLQFLFEYFSETQRNKGNFPGRFSGRQFSNSRSEMNVSTLELGDSALYLCASSLTANQPQHFGDGTRLSIL.